Presented here are 25 T cell receptor beta chains from one specimen sequenced in a study of early T cells in non-severe SARS-CoV-2 infection. TCRdb reprocessed the 5' RACE reads with MiXCR, giving one entry per CDR3 protein. In the table there are about 80,000 distinct CDR3 sequences, over 9% of which are singletons. Sequencing was performed on whole blood. The receptors stem from an adult who was a healthcare worker with PCR-confirmed SARS-CoV-2 infection or an uninfected control (not recorded which).

The rearrangement joins TRBV19 to TRBJ2-3; tentative D call: TRBD1 (7 bases). Germline V gene data show CDR1 as LNHDA and CDR2 as SQIVND (reference sequence). Trimming stripped 3 bases from V and 4 bases from J, with 14 bases between. The CDR3 spans 15 residues. The CDR3 bases are TGTGCCAGTAGTATGGAAGGAGGGGGCCCAGATACGCAGTATTTT. It translates to CASSMEGGGPDTQYF.

This clonotype was recorded many times. This sequence joins TRBV29-1 and TRBJ2-1; the D is unclear. V gave up 7 bases and J gave up 0 bases, with 13 bases separating them. Looked up from germline, CDR1 is SQVTM and CDR2 is ANQGSEA. CDR3 length: 14 amino acids. The CDR3 region is CSAPDLYSYNEQFF. CDR3 coding DNA: TGCAGCGCTCCTGACCTTTACTCCTACAATGAGCAGTTCTTC.

In DNA form, the CDR3 reads TGTGCCAGCAGCCCCGGGCCATTCTACGAGCAGTACTTC. Translated, it gives CASSPGPFYEQYF. The rearrangement uses TRBV7-2 and TRBJ2-7, with D unclear. Trimming removed 5 bases at V and 3 bases at J, with 11 bases between. This CDR3 comprises 13 residues. The germline V gene has CDR1 SGHTA and CDR2 FQGNSA.

This clonotype was detected ten times or more. The chain employs TRBV9 and TRBJ2-3; TRBD2 is a possible D gene (5 bases). In germline, CDR1 is SGDLS, CDR2 YYNGEE. CDR3 size: 18 residues. V lost 0 bases and J lost 2, with 19 bases in between. This CDR3 is CASSVGHGVGVFTDTQYF. In nucleotides, the CDR3 is TGTGCCAGCAGCGTAGGTCATGGGGTCGGGGTTTTCACAGATACGCAGTATTTT.

The J gene is TRBJ2-1, the V gene TRBV5-6; D may be TRBD1 (5 bases). The V end lost 4 bases, the J end lost 8 bases, and 10 bases lay between the germline ends. This CDR3 is 12 amino acids long. Germline CDR1 SGHDT, CDR2 YYEEEE. The CDR3 spells CASSPQVDEQFF. Written as DNA, the CDR3 is TGTGCCAGCAGCCCACAGGTCGATGAGCAGTTCTTC.

This clonotype was observed at least ten times. The chain uses TRBV12-3 or TRBV12-4 and TRBJ1-2; 9 nucleotides align to TRBD1. The CDR3 is 13 residues long. The junction had 2 bases not matched to a gene; V was cut back by 2 bases and J by 7 bases. Written as DNA, the CDR3 is TGTGCCAGCAGTTTAACAGGGGGCTCTGGCTACACCTTC. Its protein is CASSLTGGSGYTF.

This clonotype has more than one count but fewer than ten. The chain joins TRBV20-1 to TRBJ2-4, with unresolved D. There are 15 residues in the CDR3. CDR1 DFQATT and CDR2 SNEGSKA come from the germline V gene (reference sequence). The germline V and J ends were trimmed by 0 bases and 0 bases, with 9 bases remaining between them. The CDR3: CSARDVSLAKNIQYF. The CDR3 region has the DNA TGCAGTGCTAGAGATGTCAGTTTAGCCAAAAACATTCAGTACTTC.

This clonotype was recorded at least ten times. V gene TRBV4-3 combines with J gene TRBJ2-1; D is perhaps TRBD2 (5 bases). This CDR3 contains 15 residues. The V gene lost 0 bases and the J gene lost 7 bases, with 13 bases spanning the gap. Looked up from germline, CDR1 is LGHNA and CDR2 is YSLEER. CDR3 DNA sequence: TGCGCCAGCAGCCAAGACCGAGCAGGCGGGAATGAGCAGTTCTTC. Translating gives CASSQDRAGGNEQFF.

This chain uses TRBV4-2 with TRBJ1-4, with TRBD1 matching over 8 bases. V dropped 1 base and J dropped 7; count of bases not matched to a gene: 8. Germline loops: CDR1 LGHNA, CDR2 YNFKEQ. The CDR3 is 16 residues long. The CDR3 protein is CASSQGIQGAPEKLFF. Here the CDR3 DNA reads TGTGCCAGCAGCCAAGGGATTCAGGGGGCGCCTGAAAAACTGTTTTTT.

The J gene is TRBJ1-6, the V gene TRBV6-5; D is undetermined. The V gene's germline CDR1 is MNHEY and CDR2 SVGAGI. This CDR3 comprises 14 residues. V was shortened by 2 bases and J by 8 bases, with 10 bases between the two germline ends. CDR3 nucleotides: TGTGCCAGCAGTTACCAAGCACTTTATTCACCCCTCCACTTT. This translates into CASSYQALYSPLHF.

This clonotype has only a few counts. This chain joins TRBV7-2 and TRBJ2-7; TRBD1 matches at 8 bases. The V gene's germline CDR1 is SGHTA and CDR2 FQGNSA. The CDR3 runs 14 residues. Trimming at V came to 5 bases and at J to 2 bases, leaving 5 bases not matched to a gene. Written as DNA, the CDR3 is TGTGCCAGCAGCCTTCTGGACAGGGCCTACGAGCAGTACTTC. Amino acid sequence: CASSLLDRAYEQYF. The entire variable domain, with the rest obtained from reference TRBV7-2 and TRBJ2-7, is as follows: GAGVSQSPSNKVTEKGKDVELRCDPISGHTALYWYRQSLGQGLEFLIYFQGNSAPDKSGLPSDRFSAERTGGSVSTLTIQRTQQEDSAVYLCASSLLDRAYEQYFGPGTRLTVT.

A few counts support this clonotype. The chain links TRBV6-5 to TRBJ2-5, with no clear D. The V end was cut by 5 bases, the J end by 5 bases, with 15 bases between. Germline V lookup: CDR1 MNHEY, CDR2 SVGAGI. The CDR3 has 14 residues. DNA of the CDR3: TGTGCCAGCAGTGAAGTTAGGTTGTCGGAGACCCAGTACTTC. Translated: CASSEVRLSETQYF.

This clonotype was found many times. V gene TRBV3-1 combines with J gene TRBJ1-2; 8 positions agree with TRBD1. The length of the CDR3 is 17 residues. Germline V lookup: CDR1 LGHDT, CDR2 YNNKEL (reference sequence). Trimming at V came to 6 bases and at J to 2 bases, leaving 14 bases not matched to a gene. CDR3 amino acids: CASSQALGQGGNYGYTF. The CDR3 bases are TGTGCCAGCAGTCAGGCATTAGGACAGGGAGGAAACTATGGCTACACCTTC.

In its sample, this clonotype was seen a few times. The V gene is TRBV5-1, the J gene TRBJ1-6; 11 bases match TRBD1. The ends lost 4 bases at V and 3 bases at J; junction bases unmatched: 6. Germline lookup yields CDR1 SGHRS and CDR2 YFSETQ. The CDR3 runs 17 residues. The chain's CDR3 is CASSRRGQGDYNSPLHF. For the CDR3, the DNA is TGCGCCAGCAGCCGGAGGGGACAGGGGGACTATAATTCACCCCTCCACTTT.

This clonotype was seen at least ten times. This chain joins TRBV7-2 and TRBJ2-7; D gene uncertain. V dropped 0 bases and J dropped 0 bases, with 3 bases sitting between them. The CDR3 totals 13 residues. In germline, CDR1 is SGHTA, CDR2 FQGNSA. The CDR3 region has the DNA TGTGCCAGCAGCTTAGCGCGCTCCTACGAGCAGTACTTC. Amino acid sequence: CASSLARSYEQYF.

This clonotype has only a few counts. The chain has TRBV7-2 and TRBJ2-1, with 8 bases lining up with TRBD1. The germline V gene encodes CDR1 SGHTA and CDR2 FQGNSA. This CDR3 comprises 15 residues. Trimming at V came to 5 bases and at J to 1 base, leaving 4 bases not matched to a gene. Here the CDR3 DNA reads TGTGCCAGCAGCAATGACAGGGGTTCCTACAATGAGCAGTTCTTC. Residues: CASSNDRGSYNEQFF.

This clonotype was recorded many times. J is TRBJ2-1 and V is TRBV7-9; unclear D gene. Looked up from germline, CDR1 is SEHNR and CDR2 is FQNEAQ (reference sequence). Trimming shortened V by 1 base and J by 0 bases, and 4 bases separated the two germline ends. The CDR3 loop spans 14 amino acids. The CDR3 DNA reads as TGTGCCAGCAGCTTAGGGGTCTCCTACAATGAGCAGTTCTTC. Translation: CASSLGVSYNEQFF.

This chain uses TRBV11-2 with TRBJ1-2; TRBD1 aligns across 7 bases. The CDR3 extends over 12 amino acids. V was pared by 4 bases and J by 8 bases, with 4 bases of the junction left unmatched. CDR1 and CDR2 from the germline V gene are SGHAT and FQNNGV. The CDR3 is CASSSGGGGYTF. In nucleotides, the CDR3 is TGTGCCAGCAGCTCGGGAGGGGGCGGCTACACCTTC.

This clonotype has ten or more counts. This sequence joins TRBV11-2 and TRBJ1-1; the D gene is possibly TRBD1 (6 bases). V lost 1 base to trimming and J lost 5 bases, with 17 bases between them. This CDR3 region has 16 residues. Germline V lookup: CDR1 SGHAT, CDR2 FQNNGV. The DNA for the CDR3 is TGTGCCAGCAGCTTAGGGGCAGGGGCCCCGGGAACTGAAGCTTTCTTT. Protein product: CASSLGAGAPGTEAFF.

This clonotype was seen ten or more times. This chain links TRBV2 with TRBJ2-2; 8 bases agree with TRBD1. The CDR3 runs to 13 residues. The V segment lost 4 bases and the J segment 6 bases; nucleotides outside the gene matches: 1. The germline CDR1 and CDR2 sequences are SNHLY and FYNNEI. For the CDR3, the DNA is TGTGCCAGCAGTGTCAGGGGGCCCGGGGAGCTGTTTTTT. This encodes CASSVRGPGELFF.

The chain is built from TRBV7-2 and TRBJ2-1; TRBD1 is a possible D gene (6 bases). CDR3 size: 13 residues. Germline lookup yields CDR1 SGHTA and CDR2 FQGNSA. V was pared by 7 bases and J by 8 bases, with 15 bases between. CDR3 region: CASTRTGIDEQFF. The CDR3 nucleotides are TGTGCCAGCACCCGAACAGGGATTGATGAGCAGTTCTTC.

This clonotype has at least ten counts. V is TRBV12-3 or TRBV12-4 and J is TRBJ1-5; a weak D match, TRBD1 (6 bases). Between the trimmed V and J ends, which lost 6 bases and 7 bases, there was a span of 19 bases. The CDR3 spans 15 residues. CDR3 sequence reads: CASRPTGSAGQPQHF. The CDR3 nucleotides are TGTGCCAGCAGACCAACAGGGTCGGCGGGCCAGCCCCAGCATTTT.

The chain combines TRBV12-3 or TRBV12-4 with TRBJ2-3; D possibly corresponds to TRBD1 (5 bases). Trimming pared 3 bases from V and 1 base from J, leaving 11 bases between. The CDR3 runs 15 residues. CDR3 sequence (DNA): TGTGCCAGCAGTTTCCAGGGAATGGGCACAGATACGCAGTATTTT. It codes for CASSFQGMGTDTQYF.

This clonotype was seen many times. This chain links TRBV7-2 with TRBJ2-3, with D unresolved. V dropped 3 bases and J dropped 6 bases, with 10 bases sitting between them. The CDR3 runs 13 residues. Germline V gene data show CDR1 as SGHTA and CDR2 as FQGNSA. The CDR3 bases are TGTGCCAGCAGCTTTAGCCCTCTCGATACGCAGTATTTT. Residues: CASSFSPLDTQYF.

The V and J genes are TRBV25-1 and TRBJ2-5; TRBD2 matches at 11 bases. V shed 7 bases, J shed 1 base, and the junction held 11 bases outside the gene matches. Germline loops: CDR1 MGHDK, CDR2 SYGVNS. The CDR3 spans 17 residues. As DNA, the CDR3 is TGTGCCAGCACCCTAGGGCGGACTAGCGGGTCCCAAGAGACCCAGTACTTC. This encodes CASTLGRTSGSQETQYF.